The rows below give T cell receptor beta chains drawn from one sample of a study of cytomegalovirus exposure and HLA in healthy donors. Assay used: immunoSEQ multiplex PCR; TCRdb lists only in-frame clones, some missing. The sample carries about 260,000 clones, 90% recorded once. Sequencing used PBMCs. These receptors were collected from a woman in her thirties in good health and CMV-seronegative. Each CDR3 is given with its conserved first and last residue. D genes are given only for firm matches. Size values are once, few and many counts, or a class for expanded clones, and some rows have none.

v_gene	j_gene	d_gene	abundance	CDR3nt	CDR3aa
TRBV15	TRBJ2-7	TRBD1	NA	TGTGCCACCAGCAGACAGGGGGCGAACGAGCAGTACTTC	CATSRQGANEQYF
TRBV7-2	TRBJ2-7	NA	NA	TGTGCCAGCAGCCAACAAATTACGACAGGATCGAGCTCCTACGAGCAGTACTTC	CASSQQITTGSSSYEQYF
TRBV5-1	TRBJ2-1	TRBD1	NA	TGCGCCAGCAGCCAAAGGACAGGGGGCTTCTCCTACAATGAGCAGTTCTTC	CASSQRTGGFSYNEQFF
TRBV7-3	TRBJ2-7	NA	NA	TGTGCCAGCAGCCCACCCCGGTGGGAGCAGTACTTC	CASSPPRWEQYF
TRBV9	TRBJ1-2	TRBD1	once	TGTGCCAGCAGCGTAGGGCAGGGGGCCCTGTTTGGTGGTGGCTACACCTTC	CASSVGQGALFGGGYTF
TRBV27	TRBJ1-5	NA	NA	TGTGCCAGCAGTTATTGGCTCGGTCGACCTCGGTCCCAGCATTTT	CASSYWLGRPRSQHF
TRBV18	TRBJ1-3	NA	once	TGTGCCAGCTCACCACTGGGCAGGCAGAGCTCTGGAAACACCATATATTTT	CASSPLGRQSSGNTIYF
TRBV7-3	TRBJ2-2	TRBD1	NA	TGTGCCAGCAGCTCAGGAAAACAGGGGGCCGGGGAGCTGTTTTTT	CASSSGKQGAGELFF
TRBV28	TRBJ2-4	NA	NA	TGTGCCAGCAGTTTATTTGCCAAAAACATTCAGTACTTC	CASSLFAKNIQYF
TRBV28	TRBJ2-7	TRBD2	NA	TGTGCCAGCAGTCAGAGCGGGAGAGGTCGGTACGAGCAGTACTTC	CASSQSGRGRYEQYF
TRBV19	TRBJ2-7	TRBD1	few	TGTGCCAGTAGCCCGGGACAGGGGAGCTCCTACGAGCAGTACTTC	CASSPGQGSSYEQYF
TRBV27	TRBJ2-6	NA	NA	TGTGCCAGCAGAATAGCTGGGGCCAACGTCCTGACTTTC	CASRIAGANVLTF
TRBV15	TRBJ2-7	NA	once	TGTGCCACCAGCAGAAGACAGGACAGCTCCTACGAGCAGTACTTC	CATSRRQDSSYEQYF
TRBV28	TRBJ1-1	NA	NA	TGTGCCAGCAGTTTACTCGCGAACACTGAAGCTTTCTTT	CASSLLANTEAFF
TRBV7-8	TRBJ1-2	TRBD1	NA	TGTGCCAGCAGCCTAAGGACAGGGAACGGCTACACCTTC	CASSLRTGNGYTF
TRBV6-6	TRBJ2-7	TRBD1	NA	TGTGCCAGCAGTGGTACACCGGGACAGGGGGCGGGCGACCCGTACTTC	CASSGTPGQGAGDPYF
TRBV30	TRBJ2-7	NA	NA	TGTGCCTGGAGTCAACCCGCGGGCCTCTTCTACGAGCAGTACTTC	CAWSQPAGLFYEQYF